These 24 T cell receptor beta chains were sequenced from one sample in a study of PD-L1 blockade in urothelial cancer. Stated time point: pretreatment peripheral blood. Measured with immunoSEQ multiplex PCR; TCRdb has only the in-frame clones, and not every one. This sample carries approximately 63,000 clones, 70% to 90% of them seen once, and the ten largest clones take about 1.6%. Sequenced here: PBMCs, sampled around atezolizumab (anti-PD-L1) treatment. These receptors all stem from an older man with urothelial cancer.

The chain carries TRBV28 and TRBJ2-4; no clear D. Trimming pared 4 bases from V and 0 bases from J, leaving 10 bases between. In germline, CDR1 is MDHEN, CDR2 SYDVKM. There are 15 residues in the CDR3. The CDR3 nucleotides read TGTGCCAGCAGTTCCCTCGGGTTAGCCAAAAACATTCAGTACTTC. Protein sequence: CASSSLGLAKNIQYF.

The V gene is TRBV18, the J gene TRBJ2-1, with 12 bases aligning to TRBD2. The V gene end was trimmed by 6 bases and the J gene end by 2 bases; junction bases not matched to a gene: 20. This CDR3 has 21 residues. Germline V gene data show CDR1 as KGHSH and CDR2 as LQKENI. This CDR3 is CASSHTRTSGRSGAPYNEQFF. For the CDR3, the DNA is TGTGCCAGCTCGCATACCCGAACTAGCGGGAGGTCAGGGGCGCCCTACAATGAGCAGTTCTTC.

This clone has just one count. V usage is TRBV5-1 and J usage is TRBJ2-7; D not certain. CDR3 size: 11 residues. Per the germline V gene, CDR1 is SGHRS and CDR2 is YFSETQ. Trimming took off 3 bases at V and 2 bases at J, with 3 bases between the two ends. CDR3 nucleotide sequence: TGCGCCAGCAGCTCGGCCTACGAGCAGTACTTC. Its translation is CASSSAYEQYF. Together with reference TRBV5-1 and TRBJ2-7, the CDR3 gives the full variable domain: KAGVTQTPRYLIKTRGQQVTLSCSPISGHRSVSWYQQTPGQGLQFLFEYFSETQRNKGNFPGRFSGRQFSNSRSEMNVSTLELGDSALYLCASSSAYEQYFGPGTRLTVT.

The chain recombines TRBV4-2 with TRBJ2-7; 7 nucleotides line up with TRBD2. Germline-derived CDR1 and CDR2 are LGHNA and YNFKEQ. After removal of 0 bases from V and 3 bases from J, the junction contained 8 bases not matched to a gene. The CDR3 runs to 16 residues. The CDR3 reads CASSQESGRAGYEQYF. The CDR3 nucleotides read TGTGCCAGCAGCCAAGAATCAGGGAGGGCCGGCTACGAGCAGTACTTC.

V is TRBV4-2 and J is TRBJ2-3; D is possibly TRBD2 (5 bases). Trimming cost V 0 bases and J 6 bases, with 10 bases left between them. The CDR3 totals 14 residues. Germline V gives CDR1 LGHNA, CDR2 YNFKEQ. The CDR3 protein is CASSQDLRADTQYF. The CDR3 bases are TGTGCCAGCAGCCAAGATCTGAGGGCGGATACGCAGTATTTT.

This clone came up a few times. The chain is built from TRBV5-1 and TRBJ1-1, with 10 bases that match TRBD1. V lost 4 bases to trimming and J lost 10 bases; unmatched junction nucleotides: 13. Per the germline V gene, CDR1 is SGHRS and CDR2 is YFSETQ. The CDR3 spans 15 residues. CDR3 loop: CASSRGQGVPPVAFF. The CDR3, as DNA: TGCGCCAGCAGCCGCGGACAGGGGGTGCCCCCGGTAGCTTTCTTT.

This clone appeared a single time. The V and J genes are TRBV4-3 and TRBJ2-7, with D uncertain. V dropped 4 bases and J dropped 2 bases, with 24 bases sitting between them. The CDR3 consists of 18 residues. The V gene's germline CDR1 is LGHNA and CDR2 YSLEER. The CDR3 here is CASSLQVTQGRRAYEQYF. CDR3 nucleotides: TGCGCCAGCAGCCTCCAAGTCACGCAAGGAAGGAGAGCCTACGAGCAGTACTTC.

The genes are TRBV5-8 and TRBJ2-7; 9 bases align to TRBD1. The CDR3 is made up of 15 amino acids. V shed 5 bases and J 1 base; nucleotides not matched to a gene: 7. CDR1 and CDR2 from the germline V gene are SGHTS and YDEGEE. As DNA, the CDR3 is TGTGCCAGCAGGGTCGCCGGGACAGGGTCCTACGAGCAGTACTTC. Its translation is CASRVAGTGSYEQYF.

This sequence joins TRBV6-5 and TRBJ2-5; tentative D call: TRBD2 (5 bases). V was shortened by 0 bases and J by 7 bases, with 15 bases between the two germline ends. The CDR3 length is 15 residues. Germline CDR1 MNHEY, CDR2 SVGAGI. CDR3 region: CASSYSRGVGMTQYF. As DNA, the CDR3 is TGTGCCAGCAGTTACTCTCGGGGAGTTGGAATGACCCAGTACTTC.

This clone was seen only once. The chain links TRBV28 to TRBJ1-2; D remains ambiguous. The ends were cut back, 5 bases at V and 4 bases at J, with 20 bases in the middle. There are 16 residues in the CDR3. Germline V gene lookup returns CDR1 MDHEN and CDR2 SYDVKM. CDR3: CASSKEPQGSLYGYTF. CDR3 coding DNA: TGTGCCAGCAGTAAAGAGCCTCAAGGGAGCCTCTATGGCTACACCTTC.

V is TRBV19 and J is TRBJ2-7, with 15 bases identical to TRBD2. In germline, CDR1 is LNHDA, CDR2 SQIVND (reference sequence). The CDR3 has 18 residues. J lost 4 bases, V lost 5 bases, and 12 bases had no gene match. CDR3 residues: CASSSDGLAGGGRYEQYF. The CDR3 DNA reads TGTGCCAGTAGTTCCGACGGACTAGCGGGAGGGGGGCGGTACGAGCAGTACTTC.

This clone has just one count. The chain couples TRBV29-1 to TRBJ2-1; 8 nucleotides align to TRBD2. V lost 8 bases to trimming and J lost 7 bases; unmatched junction nucleotides: 16. In germline, CDR1 is SQVTM, CDR2 ANQGSEA. The CDR3 extends over 15 amino acids. The CDR3 loop reads CSLAGGYEWMNEQFF. Here the CDR3 DNA reads TGCAGCTTGGCGGGGGGCTACGAATGGATGAATGAGCAGTTCTTC.

This sequence joins TRBV6-5 and TRBJ1-5; maybe TRBD1 (6 bases). Trimming left V 6 bases short and J 3 bases short, with 12 bases between. Germline lookup yields CDR1 MNHEY and CDR2 SVGAGI. This CDR3 has 14 residues. For the CDR3, the DNA is TGTGCCAGCAGCTTGACAGGTATCAATCAGCCCCAGCATTTT. Residues: CASSLTGINQPQHF.

The V and J genes are TRBV5-5 and TRBJ1-4; D not certain. CDR1 and CDR2 (germline): SGHKS, YYEKEE (reference sequence). The CDR3 is 15 amino acids. The V and J ends lost 0 bases and 7 bases respectively, with 13 bases between them. The CDR3 protein is CASSLAGSRSEKLFF. DNA of the CDR3: TGTGCCAGCAGCTTGGCGGGGTCACGGAGTGAAAAACTGTTTTTT.

The chain couples TRBV14 to TRBJ2-4; weak D call: TRBD2 (7 bases). The CDR3 is 13 amino acids. In germline, CDR1 is SGHDN, CDR2 FVKESK. Between the trimmed V and J ends, which lost 6 bases and 7 bases, there was a span of 13 bases. The CDR3 sequence: CASSEGGLNIQYF. The CDR3 DNA reads as TGTGCCAGCAGTGAGGGGGGGCTGAACATTCAGTACTTC.

The chain uses TRBV5-6 and TRBJ1-2, with D perhaps TRBD1 (6 bases). The V end was cut by 0 bases, the J end by 5 bases, with 11 bases between. The length of the CDR3 is 14 residues. The V gene's germline CDR1 is SGHDT and CDR2 YYEEEE. In nucleotides, the CDR3 is TGTGCCAGCAGCTTGGACAGGGTGGAATATGGCTACACCTTC. Translating it yields CASSLDRVEYGYTF.

The chain is built from TRBV15 and TRBJ2-5, with no clear D. Trimming shortened V by 0 bases and J by 5 bases, and 4 bases separated the two germline ends. The length of the CDR3 is 12 residues. In germline, CDR1 is LNHNV, CDR2 YYDKDF (reference sequence). The CDR3 protein is CATSRDLETQYF. DNA of the CDR3: TGTGCCACCAGCAGAGATCTGGAGACCCAGTACTTC.

This chain connects TRBV28 to TRBJ2-1, with D maybe TRBD2 (7 bases). V gave up 10 bases and J gave up 2 bases, with 15 bases separating them. The CDR3 loop spans 14 amino acids. Germline CDR1 reads MDHEN; CDR2 reads SYDVKM. CDR3 amino acids: CATGLGGAYNEQFF. CDR3 nucleotide sequence: TGTGCCACAGGACTAGGGGGAGCCTACAATGAGCAGTTCTTC.

This clone has just a few counts. The genes are TRBV19 and TRBJ1-5; perhaps TRBD1 as D (5 bases). Germline assignment: CDR1 LNHDA and CDR2 SQIVND (reference sequence). The CDR3 has 14 residues. The V end lost 7 bases, the J end lost 4 bases, and 14 bases lay between the germline ends. CDR3 residues: CASNGQGWNQPQHF. The CDR3 nucleotides are TGTGCCAGTAATGGTCAGGGATGGAATCAGCCCCAGCATTTT.

The gene calls are TRBV12-5 and TRBJ2-3; 10 bases are a match to TRBD2. Germline assignment: CDR1 LGHNT and CDR2 FRNRAP. This CDR3 is 17 amino acids long. The junction had 10 bases not matched to a gene; V was cut back by 2 bases and J by 5 bases. The CDR3 DNA sequence: TGTGCTAGTGGTTTGAACCCTCTAGCGGGGGCCGGAGATACGCAGTATTTT. This gives the protein CASGLNPLAGAGDTQYF.

V gene TRBV13 combines with J gene TRBJ2-3; 12 bases agree with TRBD2. The CDR3 consists of 18 residues. V was clipped by 0 bases and J by 3 bases; unmatched bases: 7. Germline V gene lookup returns CDR1 PRHDT and CDR2 FYEKMQ (reference sequence). Written as DNA, the CDR3 is TGTGCCAGCAGCTTAGGGACTAGCGGGAGACCAAGGACAGATACGCAGTATTTT. It is translated as CASSLGTSGRPRTDTQYF.

This clone is medium-sized within its sample. This chain joins TRBV6-4 and TRBJ2-7, with 10 bases matching TRBD2. The germline gives CDR1 MRHNA, CDR2 SNTAGT. The CDR3 loop spans 15 amino acids. V lost 5 bases and J lost 0; bases outside the gene matches: 4. DNA for the CDR3: TGTGCCAGCAGTCAGGCTAGCGGGAGCTCCTACGAGCAGTACTTC. Its protein product is CASSQASGSSYEQYF.

The chain joins TRBV4-2 to TRBJ1-2; D not resolved. Germline values: CDR1 LGHNA, CDR2 YNFKEQ. The V gene lost 0 bases and the J gene lost 5 bases, with 7 bases spanning the gap. The CDR3 has 13 amino acids. CDR3 sequence: CASSQESGYGYTF. CDR3 in DNA: TGTGCCAGCAGCCAAGAGTCGGGGTATGGCTACACCTTC.

V and J are TRBV5-5 and TRBJ1-5, with 11 positions matching TRBD1. V lost 2 bases and J lost 4; bases outside the gene matches: 8. This CDR3 spans 17 amino acids. Germline values: CDR1 SGHKS, CDR2 YYEKEE (reference sequence). The CDR3 region has the DNA TGTGCCAGCAGCTTACTCCCCGGGACAGGGGGAAATCAGCCCCAGCATTTT. Its protein product is CASSLLPGTGGNQPQHF.